What follows describes a single T cell receptor (beta chain). The data stem from a study of blood T cell repertoires in COVID-19. Study at large: Samples of COVID-19 (acute and convalescent) were obtained from the United States, Italy and Spain. Nucleic acid was either cDNA or gDNA, and it came from T cells, B-cell-depleted T cells, or PBMCs.

Sequencing used immunoSEQ multiplex PCR; TCRdb keeps in-frame clones, though not all of them. The sample lists 35,000 to 45,000 clones, approximately 83% seen once, with around 5.2% in the top ten. CDR1 is LNHDA, CDR2 SQIVND, per germline (reference sequence). The CDR3 is made up of 16 amino acids. Trimming removed 4 bases from V and 2 bases from J, with 17 bases in between. The rearrangement joins TRBV19 to TRBJ1-1; TRBD1 might be the D (5 bases). The sample consisted of peripheral blood. The sequence was collected from a man aged 40-49 years with active COVID-19. The DNA for the CDR3 is TGTGCCAGTAGTACCCCCGGGGGGGAACCTAACACTGAAGCTTTCTTT. It codes for CASSTPGGEPNTEAFF.